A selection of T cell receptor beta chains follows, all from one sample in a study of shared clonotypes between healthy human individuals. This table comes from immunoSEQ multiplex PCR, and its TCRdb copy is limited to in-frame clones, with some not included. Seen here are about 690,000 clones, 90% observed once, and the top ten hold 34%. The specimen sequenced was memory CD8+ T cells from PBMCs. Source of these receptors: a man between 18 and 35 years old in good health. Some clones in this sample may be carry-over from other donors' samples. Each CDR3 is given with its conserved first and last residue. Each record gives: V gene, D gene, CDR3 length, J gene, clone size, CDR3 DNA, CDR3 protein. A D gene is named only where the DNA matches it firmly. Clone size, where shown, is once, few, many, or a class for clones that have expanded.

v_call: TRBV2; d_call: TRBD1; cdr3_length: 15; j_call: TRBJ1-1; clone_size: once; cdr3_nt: TGTGCCAGCAGTGAGGGGTTGGGACAGATTTTGAGAGCTTTCTTT; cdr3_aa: CASSEGLGQILRAFF
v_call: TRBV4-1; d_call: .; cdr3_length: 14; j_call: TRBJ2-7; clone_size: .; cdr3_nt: TGCGCCAGCAGCCAAAAAGTTGGGATCTACGAGCAGTACTTC; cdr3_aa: CASSQKVGIYEQYF
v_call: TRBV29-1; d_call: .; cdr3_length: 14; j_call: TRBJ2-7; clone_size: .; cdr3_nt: TGCAGCGTTGTCTCGGGGGATAGACCCTACGAGCAGTACTTC; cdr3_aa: CSVVSGDRPYEQYF
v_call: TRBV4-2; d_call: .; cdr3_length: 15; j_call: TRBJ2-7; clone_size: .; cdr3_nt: TGTGCCAGCAGCCAAGACAGGGGACATTACTACGAGCAGTACTTC; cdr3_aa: CASSQDRGHYYEQYF
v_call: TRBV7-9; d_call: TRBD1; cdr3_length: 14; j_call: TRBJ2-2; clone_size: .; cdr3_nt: TGTGCCAGCAACGACAGGGGGTTAGCCGGGGAGCTGTTTTTT; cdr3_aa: CASNDRGLAGELFF
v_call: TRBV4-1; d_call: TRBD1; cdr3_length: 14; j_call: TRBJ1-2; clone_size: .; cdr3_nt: TGCGCCAGCAGCCCGGACAGGGTTAACTATGGCTACACCTTC; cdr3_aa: CASSPDRVNYGYTF
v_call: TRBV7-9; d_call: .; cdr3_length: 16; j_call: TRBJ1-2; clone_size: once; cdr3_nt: TGTGCCAGCAGCTTACTTATCCAGACAAATGACTATGGCTACACCTTC; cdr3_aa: CASSLLIQTNDYGYTF
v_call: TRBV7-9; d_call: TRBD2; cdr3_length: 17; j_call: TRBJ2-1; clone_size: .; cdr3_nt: TGTGCCAGCAGCTTAGCGGCAGGCGGGAGGAGTTACAATGAGCAGTTCTTC; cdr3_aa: CASSLAAGGRSYNEQFF
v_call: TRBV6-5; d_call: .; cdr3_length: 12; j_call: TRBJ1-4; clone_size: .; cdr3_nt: TGTGCCAGCACACAGGATCATGAAAAACTGTTTTTT; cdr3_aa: CASTQDHEKLFF
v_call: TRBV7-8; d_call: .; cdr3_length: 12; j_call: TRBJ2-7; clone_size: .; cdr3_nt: TGTGCCAGCAGCTTAGTCTGGAACGAGCAGTACTTC; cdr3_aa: CASSLVWNEQYF
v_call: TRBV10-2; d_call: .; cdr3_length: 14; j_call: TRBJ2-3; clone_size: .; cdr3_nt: TGCGCCAGCAGTGAGAGGAGGGGCGCAGATACGCAGTATTTT; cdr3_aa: CASSERRGADTQYF
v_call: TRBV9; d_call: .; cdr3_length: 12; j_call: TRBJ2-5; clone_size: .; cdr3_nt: TGTGCCAGCAGCGTAAGGCAGCAGACCCAGTACTTC; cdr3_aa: CASSVRQQTQYF
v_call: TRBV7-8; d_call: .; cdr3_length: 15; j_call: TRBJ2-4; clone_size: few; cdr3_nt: TGTGCCAGCAGCTTAGATCGTTTACGCACTAACATTCAGTACTTC; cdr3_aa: CASSLDRLRTNIQYF
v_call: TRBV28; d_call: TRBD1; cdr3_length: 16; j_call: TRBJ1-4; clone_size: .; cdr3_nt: TGTGCCAGCAGTTTATGGGGGACAGGGATTAATGAAAAACTGTTTTTT; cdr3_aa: CASSLWGTGINEKLFF
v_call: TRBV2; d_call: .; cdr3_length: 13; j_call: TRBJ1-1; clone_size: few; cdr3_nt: TGTGCCAGCAGTCTCACACTCAACACTGAAGCTTTCTTT; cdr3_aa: CASSLTLNTEAFF
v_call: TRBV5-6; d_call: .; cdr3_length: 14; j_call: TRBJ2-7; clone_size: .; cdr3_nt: TGTGCCAGCAGCCTTCCCGGGCAAAACTACGAGCAGTACTTC; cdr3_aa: CASSLPGQNYEQYF
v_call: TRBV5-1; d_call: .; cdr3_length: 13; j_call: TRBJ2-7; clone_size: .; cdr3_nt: TGCGCCAGCAGCCCCTTGGGTCTTTACGAGCAGTACTTC; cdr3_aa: CASSPLGLYEQYF
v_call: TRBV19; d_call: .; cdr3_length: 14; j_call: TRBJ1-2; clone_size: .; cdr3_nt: TGTGCCAGTAATCTAAAGGGAGGGATCGATGGCTACACCTTC; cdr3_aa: CASNLKGGIDGYTF
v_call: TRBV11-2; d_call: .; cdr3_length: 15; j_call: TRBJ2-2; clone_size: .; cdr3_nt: TGTGCCAGCAGCTTAGCCTCTATAGGGGCCGGGGAGCTGTTTTTT; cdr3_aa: CASSLASIGAGELFF
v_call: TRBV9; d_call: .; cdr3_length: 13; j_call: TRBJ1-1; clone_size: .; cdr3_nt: TGTGCCAGCAGCCTCATGGGGACCACTGAAGCTTTCTTT; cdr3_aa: CASSLMGTTEAFF
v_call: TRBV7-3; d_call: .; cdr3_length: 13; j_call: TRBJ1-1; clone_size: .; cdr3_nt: TGTGCCAGCAGCGCGCGGTCTTACACTGAAGCTTTCTTT; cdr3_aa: CASSARSYTEAFF
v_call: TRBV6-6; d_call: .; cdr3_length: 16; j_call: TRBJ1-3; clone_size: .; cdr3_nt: TGTGCCAGCAGTTACACCGGGACTCACTCTGGAAACACCATATATTTT; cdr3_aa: CASSYTGTHSGNTIYF
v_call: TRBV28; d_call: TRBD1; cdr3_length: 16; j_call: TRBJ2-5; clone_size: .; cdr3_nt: TGTGCCAGCAGCCCTTTAGGTTGGGACAGGAAAGAGACCCAGTACTTC; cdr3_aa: CASSPLGWDRKETQYF
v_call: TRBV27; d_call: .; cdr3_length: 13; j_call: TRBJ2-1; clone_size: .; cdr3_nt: TGTGCCAGCAGCCTAAGGACCTCCGGTGAGCAGTTCTTC; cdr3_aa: CASSLRTSGEQFF
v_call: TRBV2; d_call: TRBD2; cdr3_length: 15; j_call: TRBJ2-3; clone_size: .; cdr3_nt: TGTGCCAGCAGGCGCGCTAGCGGGAGCACAGATACGCAGTATTTT; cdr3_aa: CASRRASGSTDTQYF
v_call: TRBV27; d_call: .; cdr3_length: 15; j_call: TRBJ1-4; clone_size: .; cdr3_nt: TGTGCCAGCAGTTTCCTGGGGGGGGGCGTCGAAAAACTGTTTTTT; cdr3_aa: CASSFLGGGVEKLFF
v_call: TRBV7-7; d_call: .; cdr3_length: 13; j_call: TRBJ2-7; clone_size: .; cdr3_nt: TGTGCCAGCAGCTTCGACCAGGGGACCGAGCAGTACTTC; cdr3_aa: CASSFDQGTEQYF
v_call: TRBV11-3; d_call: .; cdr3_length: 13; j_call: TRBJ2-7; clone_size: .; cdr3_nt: TGTGCCAGCAGCTTAGTTTTGGGGACCGAGCAGTACTTC; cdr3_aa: CASSLVLGTEQYF
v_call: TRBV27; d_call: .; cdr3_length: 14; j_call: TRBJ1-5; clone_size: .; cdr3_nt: TGTGCCAGCAGTTTTTCATCCCAAGATCAGCCCCAGCATTTT; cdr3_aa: CASSFSSQDQPQHF
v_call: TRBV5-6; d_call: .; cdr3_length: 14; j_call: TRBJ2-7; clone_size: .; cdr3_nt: TGTGCCAGCAGCTTGAAGGCAGTGGAATACGAGCAGTACTTC; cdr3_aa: CASSLKAVEYEQYF
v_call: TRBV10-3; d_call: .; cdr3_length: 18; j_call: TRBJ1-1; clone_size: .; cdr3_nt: TGTGCCATCAGTGAGTCCGGGGGTTGGGGAGGGAGGAACACTGAAGCTTTCTTT; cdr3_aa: CAISESGGWGGRNTEAFF
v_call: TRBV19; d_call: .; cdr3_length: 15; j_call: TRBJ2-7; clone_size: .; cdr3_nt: TGTGCCAGTAGTCCCCAGGGGACCTACTCCTACGAGCAGTACTTC; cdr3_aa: CASSPQGTYSYEQYF
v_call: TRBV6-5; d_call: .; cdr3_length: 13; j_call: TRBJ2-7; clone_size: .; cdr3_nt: TGTGCCAGCAGCCCCGACATTCGCTACGAGCAGTACTTC; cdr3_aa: CASSPDIRYEQYF
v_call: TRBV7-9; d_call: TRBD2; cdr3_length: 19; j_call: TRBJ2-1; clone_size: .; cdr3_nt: TGTGCCAGCAGCTCCCTACTAGCGGGAGGGCCCGTAGTGCCCCATGAGCAGTTCTTC; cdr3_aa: CASSSLLAGGPVVPHEQFF
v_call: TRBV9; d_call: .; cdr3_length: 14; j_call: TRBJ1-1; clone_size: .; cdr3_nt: TGTGCCAGCAACCTCGGGGGGCCGAACACTGAAGCTTTCTTT; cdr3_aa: CASNLGGPNTEAFF
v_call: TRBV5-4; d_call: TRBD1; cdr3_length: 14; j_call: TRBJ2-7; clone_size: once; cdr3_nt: TGTGCCAGCAGCTCGGCGACAGGGGGCATCGAGCAGTACTTC; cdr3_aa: CASSSATGGIEQYF
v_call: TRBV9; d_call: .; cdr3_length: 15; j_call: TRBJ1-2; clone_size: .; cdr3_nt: TGTGCCAGCAGCGTAGTAGGCAACACTAACTATGGCTACACCTTC; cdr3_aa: CASSVVGNTNYGYTF
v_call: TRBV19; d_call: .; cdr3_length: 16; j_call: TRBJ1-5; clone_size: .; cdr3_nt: TGTGCCAGTAGTATAGAGTGGCAGGGTTTCAATCAGCCCCAGCATTTT; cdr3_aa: CASSIEWQGFNQPQHF
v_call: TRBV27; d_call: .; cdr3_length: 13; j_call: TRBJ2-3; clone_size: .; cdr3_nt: TGTGCCAGCAGTTGGGCCCTCACAGATACGCAGTATTTT; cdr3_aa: CASSWALTDTQYF
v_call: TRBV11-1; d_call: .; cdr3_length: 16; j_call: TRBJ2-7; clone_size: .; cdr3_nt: TGTGCCAGCAGCTACAACACAGGGTATCGTTCCTACGAGCAGTACTTC; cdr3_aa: CASSYNTGYRSYEQYF
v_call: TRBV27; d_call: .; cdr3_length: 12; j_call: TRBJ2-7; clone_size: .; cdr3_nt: TGTGCCAGCAGTTTCTTGGGATACGAGCAGTACTTC; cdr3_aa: CASSFLGYEQYF